These T cell receptor beta chains were read from a single sample in a study of monozygotic twins with inflammatory bowel disease. TCRdb reworked the 5' RACE reads into one entry per CDR3 protein, no DNA. This sample contains a few hundred thousand distinct CDR3 sequences. Material for sequencing was blood. Source of these receptors: a human donor with ulcerative colitis or Crohn's disease, or a healthy co-twin of an affected twin (not recorded which). CDR3s include the opening cysteine and the closing phenylalanine or tryptophan. The order of the fields is J gene, V gene, CDR3 protein.

>TRBJ2-7|TRBV18
CASSPPGLAGGYEQYF
>TRBJ2-5|TRBV5-1
CASSPPQGVQETQYF
>TRBJ2-7|TRBV5-1
CASSSYPGHQKAEQYF
>TRBJ2-2|TRBV6-5
CASSYVVASTGELFF
>TRBJ2-5|TRBV27
CASSSIRLAETQYF
>TRBJ1-3|TRBV14
CASSQGLGAISGNTIYF
>TRBJ1-5|TRBV5-8
CASSLARGGNQPQHF
>TRBJ1-2|TRBV2
CASSDWRSSGDGYTF
>TRBJ2-7|TRBV18
CASSSLSLDNYLSYEQYF
>TRBJ2-1|TRBV7-9
CASSRKAGGYNEQFF
>TRBJ2-1|TRBV2
CASSATKLGWGNNEQFF
>TRBJ2-2|TRBV24-1
CATSDFWGTGELFF
>TRBJ1-2|TRBV7-2
CASSLSGGESYGYTF
>TRBJ2-1|TRBV19
CATRWYNEQFF
>TRBJ2-7|TRBV20-1
CSAARARTRIYEQYF
>TRBJ1-1|TRBV12-3/TRBV12-4
CASSPNWGDTEAFF
>TRBJ2-3|TRBV5-1
CASSDLPSTDTQYF
>TRBJ2-7|TRBV5-1
CASSLGTSTYEQYF
>TRBJ1-1|TRBV29-1
CSGWVDTEAFF
>TRBJ1-5|TRBV10-2
CASSETANQPQHF
>TRBJ2-7|TRBV14
CASSQGGAYEQYF
>TRBJ2-7|TRBV29-1
CSVEAPGVDKEFIF
>TRBJ2-7|TRBV21-1
CASSKGVVRFYEQYF
>TRBJ1-2|TRBV6-2/TRBV6-3
CASSYFETGIGGYTF
>TRBJ1-1|TRBV7-6
CASSPQGGRPTEAFF
>TRBJ1-1|TRBV7-2
CASSYLEGVTETFF